This entry lists 21 T cell receptor beta chains sequenced from one sample in a study of glioma-infiltrating T cells after dendritic cell vaccination. Generated by immunoSEQ multiplex PCR, the TCRdb table keeps only in-frame clones and is missing some. This table has about 73,000 clones, over 75% appearing once. Sequencing was performed on blood, taken before dendritic cell vaccination. Receptors originate from a human donor with glioblastoma.

This clone appeared once. CDR3 region: CASSLKGQGREKLFF. The CDR3 DNA reads as TGTGCCAGCAGCTTGAAGGGACAGGGTCGAGAAAAACTGTTTTTT. The gene calls are TRBV5-6 and TRBJ1-4; TRBD1 matches 9 bases. This CDR3 spans 15 amino acids. J lost 8 bases, V lost 1 base, and 6 bases had no gene match. Germline V gene lookup returns CDR1 SGHDT and CDR2 YYEEEE.

The chain's CDR3 is CASSPRHRDPGRTGELFF. DNA for the CDR3: TGTGCCAGCAGCCCCAGACACCGGGACCCAGGGAGGACCGGGGAGCTGTTTTTT. The V call is TRBV7-6, the J call TRBJ2-2; TRBD2 is a possible D gene (6 bases). Germline CDR1 reads SGHVS; CDR2 reads FNYEAQ. V lost 5 bases and J lost 5, with 24 bases in between. CDR3 length: 18 amino acids.

This clone was picked up a small number of times. J is TRBJ2-3 and V is TRBV5-4; 10 nucleotides match TRBD2. Germline V gene data show CDR1 as SGHNT and CDR2 as YYREEE (reference sequence). V lost 0 bases, J lost 6 bases, and 7 bases stayed unmatched. This CDR3 contains 16 residues. The CDR3 is CASSLATSGAVDTQYF. The CDR3 coding sequence is TGTGCCAGCAGCTTGGCTACTAGCGGGGCTGTGGATACGCAGTATTTT.

The chain carries TRBV30 and TRBJ2-7; 12 nucleotides align to TRBD2. With V trimmed by 3 bases and J by 3 bases, 6 bases remained unmatched. The CDR3 is 15 amino acids. Germline CDR1 GTSNPN, CDR2 SVGIG (reference sequence). CDR3 loop: CAWRDRLAGVYEQYV. CDR3 DNA sequence: TGTGCCTGGAGGGACCGACTAGCGGGGGTCTACGAGCAGTACGTC.

Concerning this clone: The identical CDR3 is also encoded by other nucleotide sequences in the sample. CDR3 sequence: CASTAHTGGAYEQYF. In DNA, the CDR3 is TGTGCCAGCACCGCCCATACTGGGGGGGCCTACGAGCAGTACTTC. This chain joins TRBV28 and TRBJ2-7; 7 nucleotides agree with TRBD2. Germline CDR1 reads MDHEN; CDR2 reads SYDVKM. CDR3 size: 15 residues. V was clipped by 7 bases and J by 2 bases; unmatched bases: 11.

CDR3 nucleotide sequence: TGTGCCAGCCAACTACAGGGGTGGGGCACTGAAGCTTTCTTT. This encodes CASQLQGWGTEAFF. The chain recombines TRBV7-2 with TRBJ1-1, with 7 bases aligning to TRBD1. J lost 4 bases, V lost 8 bases, and 10 bases had no gene match. The CDR3 has 14 residues. Looked up from germline, CDR1 is SGHTA and CDR2 is FQGNSA.

Notes on this clone: A junction end diverges from the germline sequence, so it may reflect a read error. The V and J genes are TRBV18 and TRBJ2-1; 7 positions agree with TRBD1. The CDR3 sequence is 12 residues long. Per the germline V gene, CDR1 is KGHSH and CDR2 is LQKENI. CDR3 residues: CASSPQGLEQFF. In nucleotides, the CDR3 is TGTGCCAGCTCTCCACAGGGGCTTGAGCAGTTCTTC.

The chain links TRBV6-1 to TRBJ1-4; 7 nucleotides agree with TRBD1. The CDR3 is 14 amino acids. Germline CDR1 reads MNHNS; CDR2 reads SASEGT. V trimming: 8 bases; J trimming: 4 bases; junction bases outside the gene matches: 7. The CDR3 loop reads CASSGGDSNEKLFF. DNA of the CDR3: TGTGCCAGCTCGGGGGGGGACAGTAATGAAAAACTGTTTTTT.

This clone occurred a few times. This chain links TRBV2 with TRBJ1-1; D gene uncertain. V shed 9 bases and J shed 0 bases, with 11 bases lying between them. From germline, CDR1 is SNHLY and CDR2 FYNNEI. The CDR3 length is 13 residues. The CDR3 nucleotides read TGTGCCAGAGCGACGGATATGAACACTGAAGCTTTCTTT. This translates into CARATDMNTEAFF.

The chain carries TRBV9 and TRBJ2-1; 9 nucleotides align to TRBD1. The trim removed 4 bases at V and 2 bases at J, leaving 7 bases unmatched. The CDR3 has 16 amino acids. CDR1 and CDR2 from the germline V gene are SGDLS and YYNGEE. In DNA form, the CDR3 reads TGTGCCAGCAGCTTTACCGGGACAGGGACCTACAATGAGCAGTTCTTC. As protein: CASSFTGTGTYNEQFF.

The rearrangement uses TRBV5-1 and TRBJ2-1; a possible D gene is TRBD2 (6 bases). Germline CDR1 SGHRS, CDR2 YFSETQ. The CDR3 is 16 amino acids. The germline V and J ends were trimmed by 3 bases and 8 bases, with 21 bases remaining between them. The CDR3 reads CASSWGGKRVAYEQFF. CDR3 coding DNA: TGCGCCAGCAGCTGGGGCGGGAAGAGGGTTGCCTATGAGCAGTTCTTC.

The chain carries TRBV5-1 and TRBJ1-5; 7 bases are a match to TRBD1. The germline V gene encodes CDR1 SGHRS and CDR2 YFSETQ. V shed 4 bases, J shed 1 base, and the junction held 5 bases outside the gene matches. The CDR3 is 15 residues long. For the CDR3, the DNA is TGCGCCAGCAGCAGGGGACAGTTGAGCAATCAGCCCCAGCATTTT. Its translation: CASSRGQLSNQPQHF.

J is TRBJ1-5 and V is TRBV12-5, with D uncertain. V was shortened by 1 base and J by 0 bases, with 7 bases between the two germline ends. In germline, CDR1 is LGHNT, CDR2 FRNRAP. This CDR3 comprises 15 residues. The CDR3 here is CASGLGQYSNQPQHF. CDR3 bases: TGTGCTAGTGGTTTGGGGCAGTATAGCAATCAGCCCCAGCATTTT.

The V and J genes are TRBV19 and TRBJ2-1; tentative D call: TRBD1 (6 bases). Trimming shortened V by 10 bases and J by 7 bases, and 20 bases separated the two germline ends. CDR1 LNHDA and CDR2 SQIVND come from the germline V gene (reference sequence). The CDR3 spans 14 residues. The CDR3 region has the DNA TGTGCCACCAGCCGGGCAGGGGTACAGAATGAGCAGTTCTTC. Translated: CATSRAGVQNEQFF.

The chain recombines TRBV5-1 with TRBJ2-5; D might be TRBD2 (6 bases). Per the germline V gene, CDR1 is SGHRS and CDR2 is YFSETQ. The CDR3 spans 14 residues. With 2 bases removed from V and 11 bases from J, the gap between germline ends came to 19 bases. The CDR3 nucleotides are TGCGCCAGCAGCTTTGGAGTAGGCCCGGGAGAGCAGTACTTC. Encoded protein: CASSFGVGPGEQYF.

The chain is built from TRBV7-2 and TRBJ1-1; TRBD1 matches at 12 bases. The germline V gene has CDR1 SGHTA and CDR2 FQGNSA. The CDR3 runs 15 residues. The V gene end was trimmed by 6 bases and the J gene end by 10 bases; junction bases not matched to a gene: 12. The DNA for the CDR3 is TGTGCCAGCAGAGGGACGGGACAGGGGGCAGGAAGAGCTTTCTTT. The encoded protein is CASRGTGQGAGRAFF.

The J gene is TRBJ2-1, the V gene TRBV7-3; D is undetermined. Germline-derived CDR1 and CDR2 are SGHTA and FQGTGA. Trimming took off 6 bases at V and 2 bases at J, with 11 bases between the two ends. The CDR3 totals 14 residues. CDR3 region: CASSLYFTYNEQFF. In DNA, the CDR3 is TGTGCCAGCAGTCTCTATTTCACCTACAATGAGCAGTTCTTC.

This clone came up once. The V and J genes are TRBV12-5 and TRBJ2-2; 8 positions agree with TRBD1. The CDR3 runs to 16 residues. J gave up 6 bases and V 4 bases, and 10 bases lay outside the gene matches. Per germline, CDR1 LGHNT and CDR2 FRNRAP. CDR3 loop: CASGYQGAVRSGELFF. The CDR3 nucleotides read TGTGCTAGTGGTTACCAGGGGGCGGTTAGGTCCGGGGAGCTGTTTTTT.

V and J are TRBV13 and TRBJ2-5; 8 bases are a match to TRBD2. The CDR3 covers 15 residues. Looked up from germline, CDR1 is PRHDT and CDR2 is FYEKMQ (reference sequence). Trimming at V came to 3 bases and at J to 1 base, leaving 4 bases not matched to a gene. Written as DNA, the CDR3 is TGTGCCAGCAGCTTCCGGGGGGGCCCCCAAGAGACCCAGTACTTC. Translating gives CASSFRGGPQETQYF. Combining the CDR3 with reference TRBV13 and TRBJ2-5 gives the whole variable domain AAGVIQSPRHLIKEKRETATLKCYPIPRHDTVYWYQQGPGQDPQFLISFYEKMQSDKGSIPDRFSAQQFSDYHSELNMSSLELGDSALYFCASSFRGGPQETQYFGPGTRLLVL.

This sequence joins TRBV4-1 and TRBJ1-1, with TRBD1 matching over 9 bases. The CDR3 totals 16 residues. With 2 bases clipped from V and 4 bases from J, the junction kept 8 bases outside the gene matches. The germline V gene has CDR1 MGHRA and CDR2 YSYEKL. The CDR3 protein is CASSQRSTDRGTEAFF. CDR3 bases: TGCGCCAGCAGCCAAAGATCTACGGACAGGGGCACTGAAGCTTTCTTT.

The V gene is TRBV7-9, the J gene TRBJ1-2, with unresolved D. Trimming cost V 2 bases and J 7 bases, with 23 bases left between them. The germline gives CDR1 SEHNR, CDR2 FQNEAQ (reference sequence). This CDR3 is built from 17 residues. The CDR3 DNA is TGTGCCAGCAGCTTATTTCGGACGGAGGCCCCTTCGGGTGGCTACACCTTC. Translated: CASSLFRTEAPSGGYTF.